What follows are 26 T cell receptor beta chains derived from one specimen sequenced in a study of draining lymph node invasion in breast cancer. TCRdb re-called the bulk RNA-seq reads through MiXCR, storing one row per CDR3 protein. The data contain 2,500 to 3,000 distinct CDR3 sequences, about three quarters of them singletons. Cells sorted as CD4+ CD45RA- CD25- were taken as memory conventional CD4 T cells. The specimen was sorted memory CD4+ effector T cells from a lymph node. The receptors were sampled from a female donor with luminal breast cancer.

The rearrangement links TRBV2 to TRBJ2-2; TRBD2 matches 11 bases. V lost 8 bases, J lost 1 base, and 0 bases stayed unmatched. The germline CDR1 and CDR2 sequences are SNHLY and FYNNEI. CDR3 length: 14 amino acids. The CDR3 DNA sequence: TGTGCCAGCGGACTAGCGGGGAACACCGGGGAGCTGTTTTTT. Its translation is CASGLAGNTGELFF. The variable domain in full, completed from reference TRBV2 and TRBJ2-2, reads EPEVTQTPSHQVTQMGQEVILRCVPISNHLYFYWYRQILGQKVEFLVSFYNNEISEKSEIFDDQFSVERPDGSNFTLKIRSTKLEDSAMYFCASGLAGNTGELFFGEGSRLTVL.

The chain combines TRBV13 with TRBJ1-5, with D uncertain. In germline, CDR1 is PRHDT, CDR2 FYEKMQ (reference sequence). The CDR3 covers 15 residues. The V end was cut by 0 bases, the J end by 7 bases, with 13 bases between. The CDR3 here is CASSLGQRDAQPQHF. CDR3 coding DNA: TGTGCCAGCAGCTTAGGCCAAAGGGATGCGCAGCCCCAGCATTTT.

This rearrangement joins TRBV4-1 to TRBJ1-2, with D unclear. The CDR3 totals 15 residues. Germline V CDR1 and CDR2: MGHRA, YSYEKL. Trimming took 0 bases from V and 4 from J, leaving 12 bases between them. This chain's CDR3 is CASSQDPRATYGYTF. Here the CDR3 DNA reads TGCGCCAGCAGCCAAGATCCCCGGGCAACCTATGGCTACACCTTC.

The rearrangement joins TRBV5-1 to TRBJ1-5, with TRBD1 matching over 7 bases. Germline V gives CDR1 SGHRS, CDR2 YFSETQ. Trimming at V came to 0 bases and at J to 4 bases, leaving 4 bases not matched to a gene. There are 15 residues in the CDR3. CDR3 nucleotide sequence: TGCGCCAGCAGCTTGGGGTCAGGGGGGAATCAGCCCCAGCATTTT. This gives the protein CASSLGSGGNQPQHF.

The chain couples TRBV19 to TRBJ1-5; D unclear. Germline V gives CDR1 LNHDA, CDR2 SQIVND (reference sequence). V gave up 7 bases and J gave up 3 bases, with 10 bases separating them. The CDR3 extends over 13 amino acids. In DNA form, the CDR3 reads TGTGCCAGTAATGGCCAGAACAATCAGCCCCAGCATTTT. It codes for CASNGQNNQPQHF. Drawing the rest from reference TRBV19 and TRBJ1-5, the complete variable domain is DGGITQSPKYLFRKEGQNVTLSCEQNLNHDAMYWYRQDPGQGLRLIYYSQIVNDFQKGDIAEGYSVSREKKESFPLTVTSAQKNPTAFYLCASNGQNNQPQHFGDGTRLSIL.

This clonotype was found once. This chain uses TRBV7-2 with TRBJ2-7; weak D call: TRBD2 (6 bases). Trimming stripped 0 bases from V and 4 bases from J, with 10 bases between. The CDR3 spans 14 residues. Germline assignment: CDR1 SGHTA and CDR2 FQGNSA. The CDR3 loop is CASSLAPGRYEQYF. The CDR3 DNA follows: TGTGCCAGCAGCTTAGCGCCAGGGAGGTACGAGCAGTACTTC.

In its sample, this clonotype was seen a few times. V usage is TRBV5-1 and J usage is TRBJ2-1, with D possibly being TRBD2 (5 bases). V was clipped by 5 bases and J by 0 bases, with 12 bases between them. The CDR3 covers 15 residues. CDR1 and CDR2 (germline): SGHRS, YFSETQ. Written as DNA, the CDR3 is TGCGCCAGCAGTTCGGGAAGGGCCTCCTACAATGAGCAGTTCTTC. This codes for CASSSGRASYNEQFF.

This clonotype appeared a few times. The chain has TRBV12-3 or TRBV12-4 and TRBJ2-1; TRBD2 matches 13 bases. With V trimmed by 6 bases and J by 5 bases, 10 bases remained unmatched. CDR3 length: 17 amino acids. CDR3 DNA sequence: TGTGCCAGCAGCCACTCCCCCGGACTAGCGGGGGACAATGAGCAGTTCTTC. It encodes CASSHSPGLAGDNEQFF.

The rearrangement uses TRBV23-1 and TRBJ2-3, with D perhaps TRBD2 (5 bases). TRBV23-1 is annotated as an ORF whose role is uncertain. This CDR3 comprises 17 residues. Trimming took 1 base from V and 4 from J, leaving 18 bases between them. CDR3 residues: CASSQLDLPSLPDTQYF. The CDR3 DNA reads TGCGCCAGCAGTCAATTGGACTTACCGTCACTCCCAGATACGCAGTATTTT.

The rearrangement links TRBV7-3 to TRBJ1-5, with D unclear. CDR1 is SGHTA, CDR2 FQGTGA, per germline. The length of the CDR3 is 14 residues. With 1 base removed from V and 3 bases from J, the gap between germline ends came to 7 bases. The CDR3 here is CASSLNRDNQPQHF. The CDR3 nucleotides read TGTGCCAGCAGCTTAAACAGAGACAATCAGCCCCAGCATTTT.

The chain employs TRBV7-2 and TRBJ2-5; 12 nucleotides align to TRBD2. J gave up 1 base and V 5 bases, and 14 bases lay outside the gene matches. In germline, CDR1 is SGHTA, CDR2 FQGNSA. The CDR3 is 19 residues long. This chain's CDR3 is CASSPGLAGYWGIQETQYF. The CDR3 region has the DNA TGTGCCAGCAGCCCTGGACTAGCGGGATACTGGGGGATCCAAGAGACCCAGTACTTC.

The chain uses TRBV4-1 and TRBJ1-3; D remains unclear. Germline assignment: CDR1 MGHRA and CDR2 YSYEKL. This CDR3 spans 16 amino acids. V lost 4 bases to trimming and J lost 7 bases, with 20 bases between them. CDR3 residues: CASSRDPKGVGNTIYF. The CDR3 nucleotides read TGCGCCAGCAGCCGAGACCCGAAGGGTGTCGGGAACACCATATATTTT.

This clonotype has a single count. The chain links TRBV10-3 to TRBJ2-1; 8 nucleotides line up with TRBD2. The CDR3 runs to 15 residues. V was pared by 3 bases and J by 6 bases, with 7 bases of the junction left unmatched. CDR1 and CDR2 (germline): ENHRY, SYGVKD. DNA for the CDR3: TGTGCCATCAGTGAATTGGCGGGAGGTTCCAATGAGCAGTTCTTC. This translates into CAISELAGGSNEQFF.

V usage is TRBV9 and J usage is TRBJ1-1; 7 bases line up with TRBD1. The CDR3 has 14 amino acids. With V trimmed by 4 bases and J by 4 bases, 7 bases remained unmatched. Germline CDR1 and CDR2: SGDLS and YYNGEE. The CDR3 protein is CASSPQGSGTEAFF. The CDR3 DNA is TGTGCCAGCAGCCCACAGGGGAGTGGCACTGAAGCTTTCTTT.

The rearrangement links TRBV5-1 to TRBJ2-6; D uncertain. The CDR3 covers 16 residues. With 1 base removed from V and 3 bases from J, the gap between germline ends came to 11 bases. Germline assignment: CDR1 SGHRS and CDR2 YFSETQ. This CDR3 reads CASSLNGLSGANVLTF. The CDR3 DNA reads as TGCGCCAGCAGCTTGAACGGTTTGAGTGGGGCCAACGTCCTGACTTTC.

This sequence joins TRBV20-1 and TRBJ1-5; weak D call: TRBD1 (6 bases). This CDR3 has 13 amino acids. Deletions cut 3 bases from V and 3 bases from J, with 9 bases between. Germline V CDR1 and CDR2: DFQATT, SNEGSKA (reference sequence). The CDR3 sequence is CSASGTLNQPQHF. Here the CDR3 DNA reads TGCAGTGCTAGTGGGACACTCAATCAGCCCCAGCATTTT.

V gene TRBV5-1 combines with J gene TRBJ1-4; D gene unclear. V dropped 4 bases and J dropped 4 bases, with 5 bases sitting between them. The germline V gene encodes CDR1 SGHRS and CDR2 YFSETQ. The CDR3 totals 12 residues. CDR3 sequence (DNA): TGCGCCAGCAGCAAGGGTAATGAAAAACTGTTTTTT. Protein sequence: CASSKGNEKLFF. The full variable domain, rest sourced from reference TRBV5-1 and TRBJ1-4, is KAGVTQTPRYLIKTRGQQVTLSCSPISGHRSVSWYQQTPGQGLQFLFEYFSETQRNKGNFPGRFSGRQFSNSRSEMNVSTLELGDSALYLCASSKGNEKLFFGSGTQLSVL.

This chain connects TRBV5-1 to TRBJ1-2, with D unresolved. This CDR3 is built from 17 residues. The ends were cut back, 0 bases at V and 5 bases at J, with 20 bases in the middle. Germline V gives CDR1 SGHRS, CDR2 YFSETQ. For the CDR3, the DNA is TGCGCCAGCAGCTTGGCACCGCTGTCTTCGGAACGGTATGGCTACACCTTC. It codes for CASSLAPLSSERYGYTF. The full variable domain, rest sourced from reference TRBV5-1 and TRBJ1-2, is KAGVTQTPRYLIKTRGQQVTLSCSPISGHRSVSWYQQTPGQGLQFLFEYFSETQRNKGNFPGRFSGRQFSNSRSEMNVSTLELGDSALYLCASSLAPLSSERYGYTFGSGTRLTVV.

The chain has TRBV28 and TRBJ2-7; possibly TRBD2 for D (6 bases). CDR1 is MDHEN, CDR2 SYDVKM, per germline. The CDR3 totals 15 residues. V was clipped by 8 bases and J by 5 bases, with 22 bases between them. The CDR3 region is CASASADYGIHEQYF. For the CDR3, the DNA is TGTGCCAGCGCGTCCGCGGACTATGGGATCCACGAGCAGTACTTC. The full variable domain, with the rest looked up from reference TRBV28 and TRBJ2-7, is DVKVTQSSRYLVKRTGEKVFLECVQDMDHENMFWYRQDPGLGLRLIYFSYDVKMKEKGDIPEGYSVSREKKERFSLILESASTNQTSMYLCASASADYGIHEQYFGPGTRLTVT.

CDR3 protein: CASSVGTATEAFF. CDR3 DNA sequence: TGTGCCAGCAGCGTCGGGACGGCCACTGAAGCTTTCTTT. The chain is built from TRBV5-5 and TRBJ1-1; perhaps TRBD1 as D (5 bases). V dropped 4 bases and J dropped 4 bases, with 11 bases sitting between them. The CDR3 contains 13 residues. The germline V gene has CDR1 SGHKS and CDR2 YYEKEE (reference sequence).

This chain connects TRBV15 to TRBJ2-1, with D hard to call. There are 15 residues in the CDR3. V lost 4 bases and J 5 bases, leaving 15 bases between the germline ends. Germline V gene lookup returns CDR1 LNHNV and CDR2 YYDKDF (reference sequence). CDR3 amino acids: CATSIDRQFNNEQFF. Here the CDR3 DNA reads TGTGCCACCAGCATAGATCGCCAGTTCAACAATGAGCAGTTCTTC.

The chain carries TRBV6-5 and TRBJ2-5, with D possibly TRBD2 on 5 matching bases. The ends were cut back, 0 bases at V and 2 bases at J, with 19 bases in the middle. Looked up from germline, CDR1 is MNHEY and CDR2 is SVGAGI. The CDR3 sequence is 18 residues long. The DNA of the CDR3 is TGTGCCAGCAGTTACTCGGTCCCGAACGGAGGTGCTCAAGAGACCCAGTACTTC. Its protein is CASSYSVPNGGAQETQYF.

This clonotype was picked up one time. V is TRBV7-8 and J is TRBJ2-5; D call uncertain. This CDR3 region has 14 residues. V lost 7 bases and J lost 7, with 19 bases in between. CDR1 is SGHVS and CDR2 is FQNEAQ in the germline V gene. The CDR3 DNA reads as TGTGCCAGCACTTCCGACGGGCTTATAGGGACCCAGTACTTC. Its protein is CASTSDGLIGTQYF.

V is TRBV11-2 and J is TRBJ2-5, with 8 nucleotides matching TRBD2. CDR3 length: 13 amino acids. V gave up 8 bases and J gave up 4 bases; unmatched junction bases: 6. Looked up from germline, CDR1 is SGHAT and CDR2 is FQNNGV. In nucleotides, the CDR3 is TGTGCCAGCGGGCTTCTAGCGGGAGAGACCCAGTACTTC. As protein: CASGLLAGETQYF.

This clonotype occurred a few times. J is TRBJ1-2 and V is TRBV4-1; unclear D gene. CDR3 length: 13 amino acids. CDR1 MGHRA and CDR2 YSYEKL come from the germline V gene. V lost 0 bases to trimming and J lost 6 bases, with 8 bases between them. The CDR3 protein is CASSQERKDGYTF. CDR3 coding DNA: TGCGCCAGCAGCCAAGAAAGGAAGGATGGCTACACCTTC.

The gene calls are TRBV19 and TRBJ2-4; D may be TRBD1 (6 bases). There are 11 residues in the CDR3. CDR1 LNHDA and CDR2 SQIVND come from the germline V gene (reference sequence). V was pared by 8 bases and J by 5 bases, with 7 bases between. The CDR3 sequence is CASQGQNIQYF. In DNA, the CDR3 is TGTGCCAGTCAGGGGCAAAACATTCAGTACTTC.